This record concerns one T cell receptor beta chain sequence. Its matching antigen is unknown. This specimen comes from a study of T cells in Graves' hyperthyroidism and ophthalmopathy. Regarding the study as a whole: Ophthalmopathy was model-predicted a median 6.5 months pre-onset. Ophthalmopathy could be told apart from stable hyperthyroidism with a 13 V-J model.

There were TCR beta CDR3 regions amplified from RNA transcripts. TCR CDR3 underwent first-round RT-PCR with the HTBI primer set. A single record per CDR3 protein comes from TCRdb applying MiXCR to the multiplex PCR reads. The sample holds under 450,000 distinct CDR3 sequences, about 13% seen once. In patients aged 18 to 65, hyperthyroidism was newly diagnosed, with duration under 2 months. The sample, blood from the first hyperthyroidism diagnosis, precedes any ophthalmopathy symptoms. The receptor was isolated from a man aged 25-45 years with Graves' hyperthyroidism that later progressed to Graves' ophthalmopathy. Sequencing used blood.

The CDR3 DNA follows: TGTGCCAGCAGTTTGGGACAGGGTGTCGTTGAGCAGTACTTC. Translating it yields CASSLGQGVVEQYF. J is TRBJ2-7 and V is TRBV12-3 or TRBV12-4; TRBD1 matches at 9 bases. Trimming at V came to 3 bases and at J to 7 bases, leaving 7 bases not matched to a gene. This CDR3 is built from 14 residues.